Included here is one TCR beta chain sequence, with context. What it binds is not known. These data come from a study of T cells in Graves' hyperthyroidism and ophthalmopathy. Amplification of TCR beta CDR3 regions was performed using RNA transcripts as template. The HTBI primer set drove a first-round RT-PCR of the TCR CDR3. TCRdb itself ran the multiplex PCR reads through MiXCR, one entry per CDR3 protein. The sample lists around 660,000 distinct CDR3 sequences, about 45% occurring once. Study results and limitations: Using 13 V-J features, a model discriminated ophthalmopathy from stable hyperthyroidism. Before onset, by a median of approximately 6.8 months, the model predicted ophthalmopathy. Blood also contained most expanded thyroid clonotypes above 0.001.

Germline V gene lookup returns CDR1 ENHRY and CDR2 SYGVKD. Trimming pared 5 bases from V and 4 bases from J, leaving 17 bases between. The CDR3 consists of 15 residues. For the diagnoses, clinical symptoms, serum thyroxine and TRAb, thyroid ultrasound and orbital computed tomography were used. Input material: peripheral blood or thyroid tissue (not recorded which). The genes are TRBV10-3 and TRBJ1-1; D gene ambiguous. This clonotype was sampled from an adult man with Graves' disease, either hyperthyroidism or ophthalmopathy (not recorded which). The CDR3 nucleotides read TGTGCCATCAGTATCCAGTGGGTTGGAAGCACTGAAGCTTTCTTT. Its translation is CAISIQWVGSTEAFF.